Listed below are T cell receptor beta chains from one sample, sequenced in a study of regulatory T cells in long-lasting Graves disease. TCRdb re-called the multiplex PCR reads through MiXCR, storing one row per CDR3 protein. The repertoire holds some 500,000 distinct CDR3 sequences, with approximately 13% as singletons. This same sample was also taken into another study, of T cells in Graves' hyperthyroidism and ophthalmopathy.

This sample comprised peripheral blood mononuclear cells (PBMCs), obtained at new diagnosis, from a patient treated with antithyroid drugs. These receptors were obtained from a man aged 25 to 40 with Graves disease. The CDR3 runs from the conserved cysteine through the conserved F or W. The order of the fields is V gene, clone size, D gene, J gene, CDR3 DNA, CDR3 protein. D genes are given only for firm matches. The size entry is marked missing in some rows and otherwise reads once, few, many or a size class.

V gene: TRBV27
clone size: many
D gene: NA
J gene: TRBJ1-2
CDR3 DNA: TGTGCCAGCAGTTTAATCTGGGAGGGATTAGATGGCTACACCTTC
CDR3 protein: CASSLIWEGLDGYTF

V gene: TRBV13
clone size: few
D gene: TRBD2
J gene: TRBJ2-7
CDR3 DNA: TGTGCCAGCAGCGAGGGGAGGGGCTACGAGCAGTACTTC
CDR3 protein: CASSEGRGYEQYF

V gene: TRBV7-2
clone size: NA
D gene: TRBD1
J gene: TRBJ2-7
CDR3 DNA: TGTGCCAGCAGCTCGGGACAGGGGAAAGGCGAGCAGTACTTC
CDR3 protein: CASSSGQGKGEQYF

V gene: TRBV7-9
clone size: once
D gene: TRBD1
J gene: TRBJ1-1
CDR3 DNA: TGTGCCAGCAGCGCATACAGGGGGAAGAACACTGAAGCTTTCTTT
CDR3 protein: CASSAYRGKNTEAFF

V gene: TRBV6-5
clone size: many
D gene: NA
J gene: TRBJ1-5
CDR3 DNA: TGTGCCAGCAGTTACTCCGACCCGTGGAGGGTCAATCAGCCCCAGCATTTT
CDR3 protein: CASSYSDPWRVNQPQHF

V gene: TRBV7-9
clone size: NA
D gene: NA
J gene: TRBJ2-7
CDR3 DNA: TGTGCCAGCAGCCCGTTGCTCACCTACGAGCAGTACTTC
CDR3 protein: CASSPLLTYEQYF

V gene: TRBV6-2/TRBV6-3
clone size: few
D gene: TRBD2
J gene: TRBJ2-1
CDR3 DNA: TGTGCCAGCAGTTACAGCCAGACTAGCGGGAGAGCCCGCGAGCAGTTCTTC
CDR3 protein: CASSYSQTSGRAREQFF

V gene: TRBV20-1
clone size: NA
D gene: NA
J gene: TRBJ2-4
CDR3 DNA: TGCAGTGCTAGGGGCAGGGGGGGCAAAAACATTCAGTACTTC
CDR3 protein: CSARGRGGKNIQYF

V gene: TRBV7-9
clone size: many
D gene: NA
J gene: TRBJ1-1
CDR3 DNA: TGTGCCAGCCATGCAGGCACTGAAGCTTTCTTT
CDR3 protein: CASHAGTEAFF

V gene: TRBV2
clone size: many
D gene: NA
J gene: TRBJ2-7
CDR3 DNA: TGTGCCAGCAGATTTGATCGGGAGCCCTACGAGCAGTACTTC
CDR3 protein: CASRFDREPYEQYF

V gene: TRBV29-1
clone size: many
D gene: NA
J gene: TRBJ2-7
CDR3 DNA: TGCAGCGTTACTTGGACTGGACGCTACGAGCAGTACTTC
CDR3 protein: CSVTWTGRYEQYF

V gene: TRBV2
clone size: many
D gene: TRBD2
J gene: TRBJ2-5
CDR3 DNA: TGTGCCAGCAAGCGGGAGAAGGGGGAGACCCAGTACTTC
CDR3 protein: CASKREKGETQYF

V gene: TRBV10-3
clone size: many
D gene: NA
J gene: TRBJ2-1
CDR3 DNA: TGTGCCATCAGTGAAATAAGGGAGGAGCAGTTCTTC
CDR3 protein: CAISEIREEQFF

V gene: TRBV2
clone size: many
D gene: TRBD1
J gene: TRBJ2-5
CDR3 DNA: TGTGCCAGCAGTGTCGGTAGGGGGCATGAGACCCAGTACTTC
CDR3 protein: CASSVGRGHETQYF

V gene: TRBV9
clone size: NA
D gene: TRBD2
J gene: TRBJ2-1
CDR3 DNA: TGTGCCAGCGGGGGGCGGGGGACTAGCGGTTACAATGAGCAGTTCTTC
CDR3 protein: CASGGRGTSGYNEQFF

V gene: TRBV4-1
clone size: NA
D gene: TRBD1
J gene: TRBJ2-5
CDR3 DNA: TGCGCCAGCAGCCAAGGCCCCATGGCAGGGGGCGGTGAGACCCAGTACTTC
CDR3 protein: CASSQGPMAGGGETQYF

V gene: TRBV28
clone size: large
D gene: NA
J gene: TRBJ1-1
CDR3 DNA: TGTGCCAGCAGTCAAACAAGTGCGCGGGCTGAAGCTTTCTTT
CDR3 protein: CASSQTSARAEAFF

V gene: TRBV28
clone size: few
D gene: NA
J gene: TRBJ2-5
CDR3 DNA: TGTGCCTGCACCTATGGGGACTCCCAAGAGACCCAGTACTTC
CDR3 protein: CACTYGDSQETQYF

V gene: TRBV14
clone size: NA
D gene: NA
J gene: TRBJ2-7
CDR3 DNA: TGTGCCAGCAGCCAAGTACGAGCCCACGAGCAGTACTTC
CDR3 protein: CASSQVRAHEQYF

V gene: TRBV18
clone size: many
D gene: NA
J gene: TRBJ1-2
CDR3 DNA: TGTGCCAGCTCACCACTGGGCAAGGAGTATCCGAACTATGGCTACACCTTC
CDR3 protein: CASSPLGKEYPNYGYTF

V gene: TRBV29-1
clone size: NA
D gene: NA
J gene: TRBJ1-1
CDR3 DNA: TGCAGCGTTGTAATCCAGGCACACGTAAACACTGAAGCTTTCTTT
CDR3 protein: CSVVIQAHVNTEAFF

V gene: TRBV5-1
clone size: NA
D gene: TRBD1
J gene: TRBJ1-2
CDR3 DNA: TGCGCCAGCAGCTTGGAGGGACAGGATAATGGCTACACCTTC
CDR3 protein: CASSLEGQDNGYTF

V gene: TRBV29-1
clone size: many
D gene: NA
J gene: TRBJ1-1
CDR3 DNA: TGCAGCGTCCCCCCAACCAACAGAAACACTGAAGCTTTCTTT
CDR3 protein: CSVPPTNRNTEAFF

V gene: TRBV13
clone size: many
D gene: NA
J gene: TRBJ1-1
CDR3 DNA: TGTGCCAGCAGCCCCCAAACAGGGAGGGACACTGAAGCTTTCTTT
CDR3 protein: CASSPQTGRDTEAFF

V gene: TRBV10-3
clone size: NA
D gene: TRBD2
J gene: TRBJ2-2
CDR3 DNA: TGTGCCATCAGTGAATCTGCGGGAGAACAGGGGGAGCTGTTTTTT
CDR3 protein: CAISESAGEQGELFF

V gene: TRBV5-1
clone size: NA
D gene: TRBD2
J gene: TRBJ2-5
CDR3 DNA: TGCGCCAGCAGCTTGGGTAGCGGGAGCACGGGGGAGACCCAGTACTTC
CDR3 protein: CASSLGSGSTGETQYF

V gene: TRBV20-1
clone size: few
D gene: NA
J gene: TRBJ2-7
CDR3 DNA: TGCAGTGGAGGAGAACCCTACGAGCAGTACTTC
CDR3 protein: CSGGEPYEQYF

V gene: TRBV18
clone size: few
D gene: TRBD2
J gene: TRBJ2-7
CDR3 DNA: TGTGCCAGCTCACCATCGAGCGGGAGGATCAGCTCCTACGAGCAGTACTTC
CDR3 protein: CASSPSSGRISSYEQYF

V gene: TRBV3-1
clone size: few
D gene: TRBD2
J gene: TRBJ2-1
CDR3 DNA: TGTGCCAGCAGCCACGAGCGGGAGAAAGGAAATGAGCAGTTCTTC
CDR3 protein: CASSHEREKGNEQFF

V gene: TRBV5-1
clone size: many
D gene: NA
J gene: TRBJ2-2
CDR3 DNA: TGCGCCAGCAGCTTGATATCAGGCCTTAACACCGGGGAGCTGTTTTTT
CDR3 protein: CASSLISGLNTGELFF

V gene: TRBV20-1
clone size: NA
D gene: NA
J gene: TRBJ2-7
CDR3 DNA: TGCAGTGCCCTAGACAATTCCGCCGAGCAGTACTTC
CDR3 protein: CSALDNSAEQYF

V gene: TRBV6-2/TRBV6-3
clone size: many
D gene: TRBD2
J gene: TRBJ2-5
CDR3 DNA: TGTGCCAGCAGCAATCCTAGCGGGAGCGGAGAGACCCAGTACTTC
CDR3 protein: CASSNPSGSGETQYF

V gene: TRBV14
clone size: many
D gene: NA
J gene: TRBJ2-1
CDR3 DNA: TGTGCCAGCAGCCAAGCACTCTACAATGAGCAGTTCTTC
CDR3 protein: CASSQALYNEQFF

V gene: TRBV29-1
clone size: NA
D gene: NA
J gene: TRBJ2-1
CDR3 DNA: TGCAGCGTTGATACCGGGACCACCTACAATGAGCAGTTCTTC
CDR3 protein: CSVDTGTTYNEQFF

V gene: TRBV7-3
clone size: many
D gene: TRBD2
J gene: TRBJ2-1
CDR3 DNA: TGTGCCAGCAGTCCTCTAGCGGGAGGGATAAATGAGCAGTTCTTC
CDR3 protein: CASSPLAGGINEQFF